The T cell receptor beta chain under discussion was sequenced for a study of blood T cell repertoires in COVID-19. About the study: Both acute and convalescent COVID-19 samples were obtained from the United States, Italy and Spain.

Clones were read by immunoSEQ multiplex PCR, and TCRdb kept only the in-frame ones, dropping some. The repertoire holds around 37,000 clones, with around nine tenths as singletons. This CDR3 region has 16 residues. The trim removed 0 bases at V and 4 bases at J, leaving 4 bases unmatched. Germline V gene sequence: CDR1 SNHLY, CDR2 FYNNEI. This clone was seen just once. The chain is built from TRBV2 and TRBJ2-1; 9 bases agree with TRBD1. The TCR sequence derives from a human donor in a cohort sampled during active COVID-19. The source material was peripheral blood. CDR3 protein: CASSEAGTGPYNEQFF. As DNA, the CDR3 is TGTGCCAGCAGTGAAGCAGGGACAGGGCCTTACAATGAGCAGTTCTTC.